The following is a TCR beta chain sequence with its context. The record originates from a study of OX40 agonist ivuxolimab in advanced cancers. Produced via immunoSEQ multiplex PCR; TCRdb's table is partial and in-frame only. The sample holds about 80,000 clones; 80% to 90% are singletons and the top ten take more than 0.3%. The sequences come from CD4+ or CD8+ T cells sorted from blood, collected in a trial of the OX40 agonist ivuxolimab. This clonotype was sampled from an adult with an advanced solid tumor such as melanoma, head and neck, liver or kidney cancer.

CDR3 nucleotide sequence: TGTGCCAGCAGCGCCGGGACAGACTATAATTCACCCCTCCACTTT. It yields the protein CASSAGTDYNSPLHF. The chain carries TRBV7-9 and TRBJ1-6; 7 nucleotides align to TRBD1. J was trimmed by 3 bases and V by 5 bases; bases with no gene match: 4. The germline gives CDR1 SEHNR, CDR2 FQNEAQ (reference sequence). The CDR3 has 15 amino acids.